This T cell receptor (beta chain) was captured in a study of blood T cell repertoires in COVID-19. Study-level information: Sites in the United States, Italy and Spain provided acute and convalescent COVID-19 samples. In each case, the material was cDNA or gDNA derived from T cells, B-cell-depleted T cells, or PBMCs.

Seattle patients were enrolled during active infection and followed longitudinally. Authors' processing steps: The assay estimated nucleated cells by amplifying reference gene primers. Sequencing was performed with immunoSEQ multiplex PCR; in TCRdb, only in-frame clones are kept and a portion is missing. V and J calls and clone size follow that table, whereas D and trimming were derived from the DNA. This table has 300,000 to 400,000 clones, roughly nine tenths appearing once. Per the germline V gene, CDR1 is SNHLY and CDR2 is FYNNEI. V lost 4 bases to trimming and J lost 4 bases; unmatched junction nucleotides: 6. The length of the CDR3 is 14 residues.

The specimen was peripheral blood. V usage is TRBV2 and J usage is TRBJ1-1, with 7 positions matching TRBD1. This receptor was identified in a woman younger than 45 with COVID-19, enrolled during active disease. This chain's CDR3 is CASSAGGGSTEAFF. The CDR3 DNA follows: TGTGCCAGCAGTGCAGGGGGAGGTAGCACTGAAGCTTTCTTT.